The next 27 T cell receptor beta chains were all read from a single sample in a study of blood T cell repertoires in COVID-19. Only in-frame clones appear in the TCRdb table, and some are missing; sequencing was by immunoSEQ multiplex PCR. The table lists around 190,000 clones, 88% of them singletons. The sequenced material came from peripheral blood. The origin of the receptors is a human donor in a cohort sampled during active COVID-19.

J is TRBJ2-3 and V is TRBV29-1; TRBD2 agrees at 7 bases. Per germline, CDR1 SQVTM and CDR2 ANQGSEA. After removal of 6 bases from V and 3 bases from J, the junction contained 15 bases not matched to a gene. CDR3 size: 16 residues. The CDR3 DNA follows: TGCAGCGTCGAACCCCGACTAGCCAGTCCGACAGATACGCAGTATTTT. This gives the protein CSVEPRLASPTDTQYF.

The sample holds one count of this clone. The chain combines TRBV4-2 with TRBJ2-7; 7 nucleotides align to TRBD2. The ends lost 0 bases at V and 7 bases at J; junction bases unmatched: 9. In germline, CDR1 is LGHNA, CDR2 YNFKEQ. The CDR3 runs to 15 residues. CDR3 amino acids: CASSQEGRTRREQYF. The CDR3 bases are TGTGCCAGCAGCCAAGAAGGACGGACTAGGCGGGAGCAGTACTTC.

V usage is TRBV10-2 and J usage is TRBJ1-3; 9 bases are a match to TRBD1. V lost 10 bases and J lost 1; bases outside the gene matches: 17. The CDR3 length is 18 residues. CDR1 is WSHSY, CDR2 SAAADI, per germline. CDR3 nucleotide sequence: TGCGCCAACCCCCCGGGACAGGGAGCAGGAGTGTCTGGAAACACCATATATTTT. Translating gives CANPPGQGAGVSGNTIYF.

The chain links TRBV28 to TRBJ1-1; D may be TRBD1 (6 bases). The germline V and J ends were trimmed by 5 bases and 1 base, with 17 bases remaining between them. The CDR3 consists of 16 residues. CDR1 is MDHEN, CDR2 SYDVKM, per germline. The CDR3 loop reads CASSVVRGLKNTEAFF. CDR3 DNA sequence: TGTGCCAGCAGTGTCGTCAGGGGTTTGAAGAACACTGAAGCTTTCTTT.

This clone has a single count. The chain links TRBV19 to TRBJ1-5, with D uncertain. Per the germline V gene, CDR1 is LNHDA and CDR2 is SQIVND (reference sequence). CDR3 length equals 15 residues. V was trimmed by 1 base and J by 0 bases, leaving 7 bases between them. CDR3 in DNA: TGTGCCAGTAGTATAGGTCATCCTAGCAATCAGCCCCAGCATTTT. It codes for CASSIGHPSNQPQHF.

The chain combines TRBV3-1 (or the pseudogene TRBV3-2) with TRBJ2-6; 15 nucleotides agree with TRBD2. J was trimmed by 0 bases and V by 3 bases; bases with no gene match: 9. Per germline, CDR1 LGHDT and CDR2 YNNKEL (reference sequence). The CDR3 covers 21 residues. The CDR3 loop is CASSQTLGLAGGFSGANVLTF. The DNA of the CDR3 is TGTGCCAGCAGCCAGACCCTCGGACTAGCGGGAGGGTTCTCTGGGGCCAACGTCCTGACTTTC.

The chain has TRBV19 and TRBJ2-6, with TRBD1 identical over 7 bases. Germline V gene lookup returns CDR1 LNHDA and CDR2 SQIVND (reference sequence). The CDR3 contains 17 residues. The J segment lost 1 base and the V segment lost 6 bases, leaving 9 bases of the junction unmatched. CDR3 sequence: CASRQSQGSSGANVLTF. CDR3 bases: TGTGCCAGTAGGCAGTCACAGGGGAGTTCTGGGGCCAACGTCCTGACTTTC.

The V and J genes are TRBV4-2 and TRBJ2-7, with D possibly being TRBD2 (6 bases). Germline V gene sequence: CDR1 LGHNA, CDR2 YNFKEQ. CDR3 size: 17 residues. V was shortened by 2 bases and J by 4 bases, with 21 bases between the two germline ends. The CDR3 is CASSQPAPSDRMYEQYF. DNA of the CDR3: TGTGCCAGCAGCCAACCCGCCCCTAGCGACCGAATGTACGAGCAGTACTTC.

V usage is TRBV7-2 and J usage is TRBJ2-1; the D is unclear. With 2 bases removed from V and 4 bases from J, the gap between germline ends came to 12 bases. CDR3 size: 15 residues. Germline V gives CDR1 SGHTA, CDR2 FQGNSA. The DNA of the CDR3 is TGTGCCAGCAGCTTAACTGGTCCGTTATACAATGAGCAGTTCTTC. It encodes CASSLTGPLYNEQFF.

The chain couples TRBV6-5 to TRBJ2-3; 10 bases map to TRBD1. Germline lookup yields CDR1 MNHEY and CDR2 SVGAGI. J gave up 5 bases and V 8 bases, and 1 base lay outside the gene matches. The CDR3 covers 12 residues. The CDR3 here is CASGQGEDTQYF. The CDR3 nucleotides are TGTGCCAGCGGACAGGGGGAAGATACGCAGTATTTT.

The V and J genes are TRBV5-4 and TRBJ2-5; 8 positions agree with TRBD2. Germline V CDR1 and CDR2: SGHNT, YYREEE (reference sequence). Trimming removed 0 bases from V and 5 bases from J; junction bases left unmatched: 3. This CDR3 has 14 amino acids. The CDR3 coding sequence is TGTGCCAGCAGCTTGGGACTAGCGCAGGAGACCCAGTACTTC. Protein product: CASSLGLAQETQYF.

The rearrangement uses TRBV6-1 and TRBJ1-2; D not resolved. Trimming left V 1 base short and J 4 bases short, with 10 bases between. The CDR3 runs 14 residues. Germline CDR1 MNHNS, CDR2 SASEGT. Here the CDR3 DNA reads TGTGCCAGCAGTGAAGGAAGACTGTCCTATGGCTACACCTTC. Protein product: CASSEGRLSYGYTF.

V and J are TRBV4-3 and TRBJ2-1; 7 positions match TRBD2. Losses at the gene ends were 0 bases for V and 3 bases for J; bases not matched to a gene: 5. The CDR3 runs 16 residues. CDR1 is LGHNA and CDR2 is YSLEER in the germline V gene. CDR3 in DNA: TGCGCCAGCAGCCAAGATTACCGGGGGGACTACAATGAGCAGTTCTTC. Translation gives CASSQDYRGDYNEQFF.

CDR3 in amino acids: CSAGDRSYTF. The DNA of the CDR3 is TGCAGTGCTGGCGACAGGTCGTACACCTTC. J is TRBJ1-2 and V is TRBV20-1, with D possibly matching TRBD1 (6 bases). V gave up 5 bases and J gave up 11 bases, with 12 bases separating them. CDR1 is DFQATT and CDR2 is SNEGSKA in the germline V gene (reference sequence). The CDR3 extends over 10 amino acids.

With regard to this clone: This sample includes further DNA sequences coding for the same CDR3. The rearrangement joins TRBV9 to TRBJ1-2; TRBD1 agrees at 7 bases. J was trimmed by 7 bases and V by 3 bases; bases with no gene match: 3. Germline values: CDR1 SGDLS, CDR2 YYNGEE. This CDR3 region has 12 residues. The CDR3 here is CASSAYRGGYTF. CDR3 nucleotide sequence: TGTGCCAGCAGCGCATACAGGGGTGGCTACACCTTC.

The V gene is TRBV18, the J gene TRBJ2-7; 10 bases are a match to TRBD2. V lost 3 bases, J lost 0 bases, and 5 bases stayed unmatched. Germline CDR1 is KGHSH and CDR2 is LQKENI. The CDR3 consists of 16 residues. CDR3 sequence: CASSPTSGTSSYEQYF. The CDR3 DNA reads TGTGCCAGCTCACCTACTAGCGGGACCAGCTCCTACGAGCAGTACTTC.

The V and J genes are TRBV28 and TRBJ2-7, with D possibly TRBD1 on 6 matching bases. The V end lost 3 bases, the J end lost 2 bases, and 14 bases lay between the germline ends. Germline CDR1 and CDR2: MDHEN and SYDVKM. The CDR3 extends over 15 amino acids. CDR3 sequence (DNA): TGTGCCAGCAGTTTGGGCCCGGGACAAGCCTACGAGCAGTACTTC. As protein: CASSLGPGQAYEQYF.

This sequence joins TRBV5-1 and TRBJ2-3, with 14 positions matching TRBD2. The CDR3 totals 17 residues. The V gene end was trimmed by 4 bases and the J gene end by 0 bases; junction bases not matched to a gene: 4. Germline assignment: CDR1 SGHRS and CDR2 YFSETQ. CDR3 sequence (DNA): TGCGCCAGCAGCCGGACTAGCGGGGGGCCCAGCACAGATACGCAGTATTTT. Protein product: CASSRTSGGPSTDTQYF.

The chain combines TRBV19 with TRBJ1-2, with D uncertain. CDR1 is LNHDA, CDR2 SQIVND, per germline (reference sequence). With 5 bases removed from V and 8 bases from J, the gap between germline ends came to 9 bases. CDR3 size: 11 residues. CDR3 region: CASSRGYGYTF. Here the CDR3 DNA reads TGTGCCAGTAGTCGAGGGTACGGCTACACCTTC.

The V call is TRBV6-6, the J call TRBJ1-1, with a weak D call TRBD1 (6 bases). The CDR3 is 15 residues long. Per germline, CDR1 MNHNY and CDR2 SVGAGI (reference sequence). Trimming removed 6 bases at V and 0 bases at J, with 14 bases between. DNA for the CDR3: TGTGCCAGCAGCTCCCTCGACAGGTTGAACACTGAAGCTTTCTTT. Its translation: CASSSLDRLNTEAFF.

Comment on this clone: This same CDR3 is encoded by further DNA sequences in the sample. In DNA form, the CDR3 reads TGTGCCAGCAGTTATTGGGCAGCAAACTACGAGCAGTACTTC. Translating gives CASSYWAANYEQYF. This sequence joins TRBV6-2 or TRBV6-3 and TRBJ2-7, with D unclear. The CDR3 has 14 residues. Trimming cost V 3 bases and J 3 bases, with 12 bases left between them. Germline CDR1 MNHEY, CDR2 SVGEGT.

The genes are TRBV3-1 (or the pseudogene TRBV3-2) and TRBJ1-3, with TRBD1 as a possible D gene (5 bases). The germline CDR1 and CDR2 sequences are LGHDT and YNNKEL (reference sequence). The CDR3 spans 14 residues. Trimming shortened V by 7 bases and J by 6 bases, and 16 bases separated the two germline ends. The CDR3 loop reads CASTNPGGPNTIYF. CDR3 bases: TGTGCCAGCACCAACCCCGGGGGACCAAACACCATATATTTT.

The chain employs TRBV2 and TRBJ1-2, with TRBD1 matching over 7 bases. The V gene's germline CDR1 is SNHLY and CDR2 FYNNEI. J gave up 0 bases and V 5 bases, and 6 bases lay outside the gene matches. The CDR3 is 15 residues long. In DNA form, the CDR3 reads TGTGCCAGCAGTATGCGGGACAGCGCTAACTATGGCTACACCTTC. It specifies CASSMRDSANYGYTF.

The chain carries TRBV19 and TRBJ1-5; D gene ambiguous. The CDR3 extends over 14 amino acids. Trimming removed 7 bases at V and 0 bases at J, with 10 bases between. CDR1 and CDR2 (germline): LNHDA, SQIVND (reference sequence). This CDR3 is CASKEGYSNQPQHF. DNA of the CDR3: TGTGCCAGTAAAGAGGGCTATAGCAATCAGCCCCAGCATTTT. Complete variable domain (other parts from reference TRBV19 and TRBJ1-5): DGGITQSPKYLFRKEGQNVTLSCEQNLNHDAMYWYRQDPGQGLRLIYYSQIVNDFQKGDIAEGYSVSREKKESFPLTVTSAQKNPTAFYLCASKEGYSNQPQHFGDGTRLSIL.

The table lists this clone with a count of one. The V and J genes are TRBV19 and TRBJ2-7; TRBD2 aligns across 9 bases. This CDR3 spans 16 amino acids. Germline assignment: CDR1 LNHDA and CDR2 SQIVND (reference sequence). V was clipped by 6 bases and J by 4 bases; unmatched bases: 13. The CDR3 sequence is CASSRLAAKGGYEQYF. As DNA, the CDR3 is TGTGCCAGTAGCCGACTAGCGGCAAAAGGGGGATACGAGCAGTACTTC.

This chain connects TRBV2 to TRBJ2-7; TRBD1 matches 12 bases. V shed 6 bases and J 4 bases; nucleotides not matched to a gene: 13. The germline V gene has CDR1 SNHLY and CDR2 FYNNEI. This CDR3 region has 17 residues. This chain's CDR3 is CASRAGTGGLGGYEQYF. DNA of the CDR3: TGTGCCAGCAGGGCCGGGACAGGGGGCCTGGGGGGTTACGAGCAGTACTTC.

The chain joins TRBV5-1 to TRBJ1-4; tentative D call: TRBD1 (6 bases). V lost 0 bases and J 7 bases, leaving 13 bases between the germline ends. CDR3 size: 15 residues. Germline CDR1 reads SGHRS; CDR2 reads YFSETQ. The CDR3 DNA sequence: TGCGCCAGCAGCTTGGAAACAGGGTGGGGTGAAAAACTGTTTTTT. This encodes CASSLETGWGEKLFF.